These 25 T cell receptor beta chains were all obtained from the same sample, sequenced in a study of T-cell memory formation after mild COVID-19. One entry per CDR3 protein results from TCRdb running MiXCR on the 5' RACE reads. This sample has under 250,000 distinct CDR3 sequences, with around 8.8% found just once. The sequenced sample was PBMCs or a T cell subset sorted from them (not recorded which). Every receptor here comes from a man between 18 and 35 years old who had mild COVID-19 (a few samples of this study predate the infection). Cell type and time point are not known.

The table lists this clonotype with a few counts. The chain recombines TRBV5-5 with TRBJ1-6, with TRBD1 matching 8 bases. CDR3 length equals 16 residues. CDR1 and CDR2 from the germline V gene are SGHKS and YYEKEE (reference sequence). V gave up 1 base and J gave up 4 bases; unmatched junction bases: 4. The CDR3, as DNA: TGTGCCAGCAGCTTGCCGACAGGGGAGTATAATTCACCCCTCCACTTT. It codes for CASSLPTGEYNSPLHF.

The chain recombines TRBV29-1 with TRBJ1-2; possibly TRBD1 for D (6 bases). Germline V lookup: CDR1 SQVTM, CDR2 ANQGSEA. Trimming took 4 bases from V and 10 from J, leaving 16 bases between them. The CDR3 is 12 amino acids. CDR3 in DNA: TGCAGCGTTGTCGTCTGGGACAAGGACTACACCTTC. This encodes CSVVVWDKDYTF.

This clonotype was counted at least ten times. V usage is TRBV4-2 and J usage is TRBJ2-3; 10 nucleotides align to TRBD2. This CDR3 has 15 amino acids. Germline trimming cut 5 bases from V and 4 bases from J; bases unmatched to any gene: 6. Germline loops: CDR1 LGHNA, CDR2 YNFKEQ. Written as DNA, the CDR3 is TGTGCCAGCAGCGGATCAGCGGGGGGGCCAGATACGCAGTATTTT. It specifies CASSGSAGGPDTQYF.

This rearrangement joins TRBV12-3 or TRBV12-4 to TRBJ1-2; no definite D call. The CDR3 spans 14 residues. Trimming stripped 6 bases from V and 2 bases from J, with 13 bases between. The CDR3 DNA reads as TGTGCCAGCAGCCCGGTCTCCCCCAACTATGGCTACACCTTC. It translates to CASSPVSPNYGYTF.

This clonotype was detected only a few times. The chain is built from TRBV9 and TRBJ1-5; weak D call: TRBD1 (6 bases). The CDR3 has 15 residues. Germline CDR1 is SGDLS and CDR2 is YYNGEE. Trimming stripped 3 bases from V and 0 bases from J, with 10 bases between. CDR3 sequence (DNA): TGTGCCAGCAGCGCGACAGGTTATAGCAATCAGCCCCAGCATTTT. It specifies CASSATGYSNQPQHF.

The rearrangement uses TRBV7-2 and TRBJ2-2; D remains unclear. Germline lookup yields CDR1 SGHTA and CDR2 FQGNSA. CDR3 length equals 15 residues. Trimming pared 3 bases from V and 2 bases from J, leaving 10 bases between. The CDR3 loop reads CASSFIQVNTGELFF. The CDR3 nucleotides read TGTGCCAGCAGCTTTATCCAGGTCAACACCGGGGAGCTGTTTTTT.

This clonotype was observed many times. The chain carries TRBV12-3 or TRBV12-4 and TRBJ2-1; TRBD2 might be the D (6 bases). V lost 2 bases and J 6 bases, leaving 11 bases between the germline ends. The CDR3 has 14 residues. CDR3 protein: CASSLNQGGNEQFF. CDR3 DNA sequence: TGTGCCAGCAGTTTAAACCAGGGAGGCAATGAGCAGTTCTTC.

This chain links TRBV7-8 with TRBJ1-5, with unresolved D. Germline V lookup: CDR1 SGHVS, CDR2 FQNEAQ. The CDR3 is 15 amino acids. The V gene lost 4 bases and the J gene lost 5 bases, with 15 bases spanning the gap. This CDR3 is CASSSLWVGYQPQHF. CDR3 sequence (DNA): TGTGCCAGCAGCTCCCTCTGGGTGGGGTATCAGCCCCAGCATTTT.

This clonotype was seen only a few times. V and J are TRBV20-1 and TRBJ1-1, with 11 bases that match TRBD1. The CDR3 consists of 14 residues. V gave up 2 bases and J gave up 7 bases; unmatched junction bases: 6. CDR1 DFQATT and CDR2 SNEGSKA come from the germline V gene (reference sequence). The CDR3 is CSARSDRGLIEAFF. DNA of the CDR3: TGCAGTGCTAGATCGGACAGGGGGCTCATTGAAGCTTTCTTT.

This clonotype appeared many times. This chain uses TRBV27 with TRBJ2-7, with 8 positions matching TRBD1. The CDR3 extends over 16 amino acids. V gave up 8 bases and J gave up 6 bases; unmatched junction bases: 18. Germline V gene data show CDR1 as MNHEY and CDR2 as SMNVEV (reference sequence). In DNA form, the CDR3 reads TGTGCCAGCCTGAGAGAACCGGGACAGGAGCCCTCCGAGCAGTACGTC. Amino acids: CASLREPGQEPSEQYV.

V usage is TRBV7-9 and J usage is TRBJ1-1; the match to TRBD1 covers 8 bases. The trim removed 7 bases at V and 1 base at J, leaving 5 bases unmatched. Germline assignment: CDR1 SEHNR and CDR2 FQNEAQ (reference sequence). The CDR3 has 14 amino acids. As DNA, the CDR3 is TGTGCCAGCACCTTGACAGGGGCGAACACTGAAGCTTTCTTT. As protein: CASTLTGANTEAFF. Full variable domain (remainder filled in from reference TRBV7-9 and TRBJ1-1): DTGVSQNPRHKITKRGQNVTFRCDPISEHNRLYWYRQTLGQGPEFLTYFQNEAQLEKSRLLSDRFSAERPKGSFSTLEIQRTEQGDSAMYLCASTLTGANTEAFFGQGTRLTVV.

This clonotype occurred many times. The genes are TRBV12-3 or TRBV12-4 and TRBJ1-1, with D perhaps matching TRBD1 (5 bases). There are 16 residues in the CDR3. The V gene lost 5 bases and the J gene lost 2 bases, with 18 bases spanning the gap. CDR3 region: CASSLSPGRVNTEAFF. CDR3 nucleotides: TGTGCCAGCAGTCTGAGCCCGGGACGGGTTAACACTGAAGCTTTCTTT.

This clonotype was counted a few times. V is TRBV5-1 and J is TRBJ2-3; 7 bases map to TRBD2. CDR3 length: 16 amino acids. Germline loops: CDR1 SGHRS, CDR2 YFSETQ. The V and J ends lost 0 bases and 1 base, in that order; junction bases with no gene match: 5. Here the CDR3 DNA reads TGCGCCAGCAGCTTGGACTGGGGAGGGGGCACAGATACGCAGTATTTT. Its protein is CASSLDWGGGTDTQYF.

This chain joins TRBV2 and TRBJ2-1, with D unclear. The germline gives CDR1 SNHLY, CDR2 FYNNEI. Trimming shortened V by 1 base and J by 3 bases, and 7 bases separated the two germline ends. CDR3 length: 14 residues. CDR3 bases: TGTGCCAGCAGTGAAGGCCGGTTCTACAATGAGCAGTTCTTC. This translates into CASSEGRFYNEQFF.

The gene calls are TRBV4-1 and TRBJ2-7; no reliable D call. The CDR3 extends over 14 amino acids. Germline CDR1 MGHRA, CDR2 YSYEKL. Trimming cost V 6 bases and J 5 bases, with 17 bases left between them. The CDR3: CASSPLGLLDEQYF. The CDR3 bases are TGCGCCAGCAGTCCCTTAGGCCTCCTTGACGAGCAGTACTTC.

This clonotype has more than one count but fewer than ten. The V gene is TRBV6-5, the J gene TRBJ2-2; D gene uncertain. The ends were cut back, 6 bases at V and 6 bases at J, with 5 bases in the middle. The CDR3 covers 11 residues. The germline V gene has CDR1 MNHEY and CDR2 SVGAGI. CDR3 coding DNA: TGTGCCAGCAGGCTCGCCGGGGAGCTGTTTTTT. Encoded protein: CASRLAGELFF.

This clonotype has a handful of counts. The chain recombines TRBV6-2 or TRBV6-3 with TRBJ2-3; 8 bases fit TRBD2. V dropped 5 bases and J dropped 3; count of bases not matched to a gene: 7. The CDR3 has 15 residues. Germline loops: CDR1 MNHEY, CDR2 SVGEGT. Here the CDR3 DNA reads TGTGCCAGCAGTCGGGAGGGGTTGAGGACAGATACGCAGTATTTT. Amino acid sequence: CASSREGLRTDTQYF.

A few counts support this clonotype. The J gene is TRBJ2-3, the V gene TRBV5-1, with 10 positions matching TRBD2. Germline V CDR1 and CDR2: SGHRS, YFSETQ. The CDR3 loop spans 17 amino acids. V was pared by 0 bases and J by 0 bases, with 4 bases of the junction left unmatched. Here the CDR3 DNA reads TGCGCCAGCAGCTTGGGTAGCGGGGGGCCTAGCACAGATACGCAGTATTTT. Translation: CASSLGSGGPSTDTQYF.

This clonotype was picked up many times. The V gene is TRBV5-1, the J gene TRBJ1-2; TRBD1 matches 10 bases. Germline CDR1 reads SGHRS; CDR2 reads YFSETQ. The V segment lost 0 bases and the J segment 8 bases; nucleotides outside the gene matches: 4. The CDR3 has 14 amino acids. In DNA form, the CDR3 reads TGCGCCAGCAGCTTGGAGGGACAGGGGCTAGGCTACACCTTC. Amino acid sequence: CASSLEGQGLGYTF.

This clonotype was observed at least ten times. The CDR3 spells CASSLQYQETQYF. The CDR3 nucleotides read TGTGCCAGCAGCTTACAGTACCAAGAGACCCAGTACTTC. V and J are TRBV7-2 and TRBJ2-5; D is unresolved. Germline loops: CDR1 SGHTA, CDR2 FQGNSA. Trimming removed 2 bases from V and 0 bases from J, with 4 bases in between. This CDR3 region has 13 residues.

The sample holds a few counts of this clonotype. J is TRBJ2-5 and V is TRBV29-1; D is unclear. The CDR3 extends over 12 amino acids. Trimming left V 6 bases short and J 2 bases short, with 10 bases between. Germline values: CDR1 SQVTM, CDR2 ANQGSEA. CDR3 amino acids: CSVQTTQETQYF. The CDR3 region has the DNA TGCAGCGTCCAGACCACACAAGAGACCCAGTACTTC.

The rearrangement uses TRBV19 and TRBJ2-6; perhaps TRBD2 as D (5 bases). The V end lost 8 bases, the J end lost 0 bases, and 11 bases lay between the germline ends. Germline V gene lookup returns CDR1 LNHDA and CDR2 SQIVND (reference sequence). The CDR3 is made up of 15 amino acids. The CDR3 DNA is TGTGCCAGTGCTAGACGGGACTCTGGGGCCAACGTCCTGACTTTC. Translation: CASARRDSGANVLTF.

This clonotype has just a few counts. The rearrangement joins TRBV20-1 to TRBJ1-2; no firm D call. V lost 6 bases and J 4 bases, leaving 15 bases between the germline ends. This CDR3 has 13 residues. Germline V gene lookup returns CDR1 DFQATT and CDR2 SNEGSKA (reference sequence). Here the CDR3 reads CSAPPPVGYGYTF. CDR3 in DNA: TGCAGTGCCCCCCCCCCGGTTGGCTATGGCTACACCTTC.

The chain carries TRBV18 and TRBJ2-5; D uncertain. V was clipped by 6 bases and J by 0 bases, with 8 bases between them. This CDR3 is built from 13 residues. Germline V gene lookup returns CDR1 KGHSH and CDR2 LQKENI. The CDR3: CASSQQNQETQYF. The CDR3 nucleotides are TGTGCCAGCTCTCAACAGAACCAAGAGACCCAGTACTTC. Full variable domain (rest looked up from reference TRBV18 and TRBJ2-5): NAGVMQNPRHLVRRRGQEARLRCSPMKGHSHVYWYRQLPEEGLKFMVYLQKENIIDESGMPKERFSAEFPKEGPSILRIQQVVRGDSAAYFCASSQQNQETQYFGPGTRLLVL.

This clonotype was observed at least ten times. V usage is TRBV6-2 or TRBV6-3 and J usage is TRBJ1-6; no clear D gene. CDR3 length: 19 residues. Germline V gene data show CDR1 as MNHEY and CDR2 as SVGEGT. V shed 0 bases and J shed 0 bases, with 15 bases lying between them. The CDR3 nucleotides are TGTGCCAGCAGTTACTCTGGGAGGCGGACTAGCTCCTATAATTCACCCCTCCACTTT. Translating gives CASSYSGRRTSSYNSPLHF.